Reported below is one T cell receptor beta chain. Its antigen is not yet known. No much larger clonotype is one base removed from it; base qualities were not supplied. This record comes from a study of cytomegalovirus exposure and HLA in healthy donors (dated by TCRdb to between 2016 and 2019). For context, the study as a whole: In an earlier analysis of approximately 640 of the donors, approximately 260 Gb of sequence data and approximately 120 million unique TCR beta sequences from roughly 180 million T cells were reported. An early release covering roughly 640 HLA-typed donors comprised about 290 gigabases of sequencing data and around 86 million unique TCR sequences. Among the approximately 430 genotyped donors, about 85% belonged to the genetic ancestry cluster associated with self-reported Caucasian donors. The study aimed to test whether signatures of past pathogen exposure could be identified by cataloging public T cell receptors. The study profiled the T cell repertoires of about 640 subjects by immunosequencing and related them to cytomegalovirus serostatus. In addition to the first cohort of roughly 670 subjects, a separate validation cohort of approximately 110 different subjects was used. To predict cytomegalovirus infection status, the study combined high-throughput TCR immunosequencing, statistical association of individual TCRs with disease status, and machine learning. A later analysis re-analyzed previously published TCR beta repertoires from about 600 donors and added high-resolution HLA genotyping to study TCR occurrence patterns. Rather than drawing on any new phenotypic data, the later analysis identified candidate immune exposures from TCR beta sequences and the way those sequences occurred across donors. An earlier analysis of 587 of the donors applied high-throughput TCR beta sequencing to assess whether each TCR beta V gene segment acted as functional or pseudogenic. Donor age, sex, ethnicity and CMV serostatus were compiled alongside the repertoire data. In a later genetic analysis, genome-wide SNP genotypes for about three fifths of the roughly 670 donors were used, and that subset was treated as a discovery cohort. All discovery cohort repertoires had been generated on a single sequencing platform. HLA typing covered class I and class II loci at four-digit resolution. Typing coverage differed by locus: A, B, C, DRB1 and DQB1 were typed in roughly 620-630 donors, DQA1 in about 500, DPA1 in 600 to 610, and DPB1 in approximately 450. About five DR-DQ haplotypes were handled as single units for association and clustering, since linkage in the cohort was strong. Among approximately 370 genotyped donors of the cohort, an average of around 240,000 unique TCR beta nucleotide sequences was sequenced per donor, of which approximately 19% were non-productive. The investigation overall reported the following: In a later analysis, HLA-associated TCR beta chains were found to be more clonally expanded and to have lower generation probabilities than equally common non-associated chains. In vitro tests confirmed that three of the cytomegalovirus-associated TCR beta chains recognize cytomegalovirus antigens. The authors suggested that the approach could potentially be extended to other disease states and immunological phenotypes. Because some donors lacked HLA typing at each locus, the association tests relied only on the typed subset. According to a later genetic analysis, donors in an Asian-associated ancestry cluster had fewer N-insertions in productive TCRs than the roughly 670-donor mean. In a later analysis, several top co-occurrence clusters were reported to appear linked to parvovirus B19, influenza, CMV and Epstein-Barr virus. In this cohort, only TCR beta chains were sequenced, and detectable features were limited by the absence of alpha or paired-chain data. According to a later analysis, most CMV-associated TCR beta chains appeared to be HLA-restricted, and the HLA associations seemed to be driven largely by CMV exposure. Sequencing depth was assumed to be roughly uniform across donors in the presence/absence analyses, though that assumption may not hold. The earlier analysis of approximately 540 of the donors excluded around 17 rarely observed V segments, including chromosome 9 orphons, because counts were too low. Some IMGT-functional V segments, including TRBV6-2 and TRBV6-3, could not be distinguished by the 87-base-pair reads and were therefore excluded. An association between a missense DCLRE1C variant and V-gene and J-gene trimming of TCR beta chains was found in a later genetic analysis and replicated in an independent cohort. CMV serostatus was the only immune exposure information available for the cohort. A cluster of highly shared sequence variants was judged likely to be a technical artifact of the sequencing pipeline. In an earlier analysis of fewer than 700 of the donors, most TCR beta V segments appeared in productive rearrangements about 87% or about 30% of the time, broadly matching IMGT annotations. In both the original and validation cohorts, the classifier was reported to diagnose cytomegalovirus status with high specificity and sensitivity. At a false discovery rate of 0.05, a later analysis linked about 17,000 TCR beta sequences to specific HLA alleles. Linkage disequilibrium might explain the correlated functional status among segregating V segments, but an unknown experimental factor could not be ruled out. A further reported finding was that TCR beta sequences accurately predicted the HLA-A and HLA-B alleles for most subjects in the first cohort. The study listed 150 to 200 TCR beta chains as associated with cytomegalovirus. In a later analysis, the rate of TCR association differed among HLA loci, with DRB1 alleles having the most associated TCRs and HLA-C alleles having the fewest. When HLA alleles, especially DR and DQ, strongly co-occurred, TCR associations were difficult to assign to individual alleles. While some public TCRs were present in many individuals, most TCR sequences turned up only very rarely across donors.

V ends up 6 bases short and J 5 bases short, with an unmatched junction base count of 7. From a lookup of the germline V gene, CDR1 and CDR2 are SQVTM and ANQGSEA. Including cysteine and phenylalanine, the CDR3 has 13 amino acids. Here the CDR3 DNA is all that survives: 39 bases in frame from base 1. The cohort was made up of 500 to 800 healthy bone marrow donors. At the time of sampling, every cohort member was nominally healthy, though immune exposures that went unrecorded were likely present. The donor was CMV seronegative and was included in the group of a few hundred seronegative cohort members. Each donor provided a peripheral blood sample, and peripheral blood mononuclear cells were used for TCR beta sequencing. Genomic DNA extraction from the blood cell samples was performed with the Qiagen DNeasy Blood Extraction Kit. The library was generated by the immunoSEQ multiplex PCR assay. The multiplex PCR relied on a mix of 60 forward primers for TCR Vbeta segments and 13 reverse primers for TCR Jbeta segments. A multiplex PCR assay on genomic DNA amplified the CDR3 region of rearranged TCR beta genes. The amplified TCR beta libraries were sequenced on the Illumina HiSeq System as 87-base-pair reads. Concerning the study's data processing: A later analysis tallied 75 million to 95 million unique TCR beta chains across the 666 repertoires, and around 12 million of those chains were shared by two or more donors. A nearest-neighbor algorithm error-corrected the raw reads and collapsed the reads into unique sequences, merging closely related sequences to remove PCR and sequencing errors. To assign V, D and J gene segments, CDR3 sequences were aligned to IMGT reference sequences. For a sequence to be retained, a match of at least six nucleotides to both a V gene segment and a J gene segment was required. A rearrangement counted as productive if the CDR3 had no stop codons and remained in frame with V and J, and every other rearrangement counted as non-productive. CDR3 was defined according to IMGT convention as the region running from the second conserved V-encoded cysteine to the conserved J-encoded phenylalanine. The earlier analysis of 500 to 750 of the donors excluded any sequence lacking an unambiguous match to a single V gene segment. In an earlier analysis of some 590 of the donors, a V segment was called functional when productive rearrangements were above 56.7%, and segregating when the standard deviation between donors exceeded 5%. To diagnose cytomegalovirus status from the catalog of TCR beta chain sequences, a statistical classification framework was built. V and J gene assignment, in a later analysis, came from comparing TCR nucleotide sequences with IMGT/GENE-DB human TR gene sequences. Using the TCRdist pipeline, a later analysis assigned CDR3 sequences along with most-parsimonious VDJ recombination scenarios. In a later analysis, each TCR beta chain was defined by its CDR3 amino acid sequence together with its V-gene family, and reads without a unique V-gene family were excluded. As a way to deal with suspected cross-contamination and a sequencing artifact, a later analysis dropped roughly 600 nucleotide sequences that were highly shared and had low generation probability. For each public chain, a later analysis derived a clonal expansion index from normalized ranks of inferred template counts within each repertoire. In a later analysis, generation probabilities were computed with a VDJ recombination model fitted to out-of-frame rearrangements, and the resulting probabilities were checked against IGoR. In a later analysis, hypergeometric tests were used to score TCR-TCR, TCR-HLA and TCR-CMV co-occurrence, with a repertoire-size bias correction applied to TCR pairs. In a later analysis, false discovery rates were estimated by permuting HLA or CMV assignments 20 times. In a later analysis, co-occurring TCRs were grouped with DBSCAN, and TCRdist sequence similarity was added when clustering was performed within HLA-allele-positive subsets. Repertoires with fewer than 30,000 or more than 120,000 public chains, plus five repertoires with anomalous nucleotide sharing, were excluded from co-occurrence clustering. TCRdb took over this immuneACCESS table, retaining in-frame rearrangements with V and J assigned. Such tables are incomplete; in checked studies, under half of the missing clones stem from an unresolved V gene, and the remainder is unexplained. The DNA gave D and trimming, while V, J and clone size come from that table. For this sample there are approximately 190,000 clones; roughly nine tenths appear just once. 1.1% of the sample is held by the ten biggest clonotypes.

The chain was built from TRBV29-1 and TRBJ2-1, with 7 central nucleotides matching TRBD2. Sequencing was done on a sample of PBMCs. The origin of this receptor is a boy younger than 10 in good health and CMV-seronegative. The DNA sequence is TGCAGCGTGTCGGCGGGAGAGCACAATGAGCAGTTCTTC. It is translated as CSVSAGEHNEQFF.